A single sample is the source of the 10 T cell receptor beta chains below, sequenced in a study of cytotoxic CD8 clonotypes in ibrutinib-treated CLL. Using immunoSEQ multiplex PCR, the repertoire was profiled, and TCRdb retains in-frame clones only, with some absent. The table lists about 85,000 clones, 79% of them singletons, with 4.8% in the top ten. Sequenced material: PBMCs, taken after 12 months of ibrutinib treatment. The receptors originated from a human donor with chronic lymphocytic leukemia.

CDR3 protein: CASSTAGETQYF. In nucleotides, the CDR3 is TGTGCCAGCAGCACCGCGGGGGAGACCCAGTACTTC. The rearrangement links TRBV7-9 to TRBJ2-5; a weak D match, TRBD2 (6 bases). There are 12 residues in the CDR3. Deletions cut 5 bases from V and 5 bases from J, with 9 bases between. Germline values: CDR1 SEHNR, CDR2 FQNEAQ (reference sequence).

Note on this clone: The sample has other DNA sequences that encode this CDR3 too. The chain recombines TRBV28 with TRBJ1-3; D ambiguous. Per germline, CDR1 MDHEN and CDR2 SYDVKM. The ends were cut back, 3 bases at V and 4 bases at J, with 10 bases in the middle. The CDR3 loop spans 14 amino acids. CDR3 coding DNA: TGTGCCAGCAGTTTTGCGGGCGGGGGAAACACCATATATTTT. As protein: CASSFAGGGNTIYF.

This clone was seen only a few times. The chain joins TRBV9 to TRBJ1-2, with D unclear. This CDR3 has 13 amino acids. Trimming left V 0 bases short and J 8 bases short, with 11 bases between. Germline CDR1 and CDR2: SGDLS and YYNGEE. The CDR3 loop is CASSVGTVGGYTF. Written as DNA, the CDR3 is TGTGCCAGCAGCGTAGGGACGGTAGGAGGCTACACCTTC.

This clone was observed at least ten times. The chain has TRBV5-3 and TRBJ1-5; 7 bases fit TRBD1. TRBV5-3 is an ORF, with its function uncertain. V lost 5 bases to trimming and J lost 2 bases; unmatched junction nucleotides: 7. This CDR3 comprises 15 residues. Written as DNA, the CDR3 is TGTGCCAGAAGGAGCGGACAGGCCGGCAATCAGCCCCAGCATTTT. Its protein product is CARRSGQAGNQPQHF.

The V and J genes are TRBV5-1 and TRBJ1-6; TRBD1 is a possible D gene (5 bases). The V gene lost 4 bases and the J gene lost 0 bases, with 14 bases spanning the gap. The germline V gene has CDR1 SGHRS and CDR2 YFSETQ. This CDR3 spans 17 amino acids. CDR3 sequence reads: CASSPTGVSSYNSPLHF. The CDR3 nucleotides read TGCGCCAGCAGCCCCACGGGGGTGAGCTCCTATAATTCACCCCTCCACTTT. The full variable domain, in which reference TRBV5-1 and TRBJ1-6 provide the parts outside the CDR3, is KAGVTQTPRYLIKTRGQQVTLSCSPISGHRSVSWYQQTPGQGLQFLFEYFSETQRNKGNFPGRFSGRQFSNSRSEMNVSTLELGDSALYLCASSPTGVSSYNSPLHFGNGTRLTVT.

The chain couples TRBV18 to TRBJ2-5; 14 bases match TRBD2. Germline V gene sequence: CDR1 KGHSH, CDR2 LQKENI. V shed 3 bases, J shed 5 bases, and the junction held 5 bases outside the gene matches. There are 16 residues in the CDR3. The CDR3 here is CASSPGTSGRLETQYF. CDR3 sequence (DNA): TGTGCCAGCTCACCCGGGACTAGCGGGAGACTGGAGACCCAGTACTTC.

Remarks on this clone: Additional DNA sequences in this sample encode the identical CDR3. The chain carries TRBV18 and TRBJ2-1; D is unresolved. Germline V gene sequence: CDR1 KGHSH, CDR2 LQKENI. Trimming took 0 bases from V and 5 from J, leaving 8 bases between them. The CDR3 sequence is 14 residues long. As DNA, the CDR3 is TGTGCCAGCTCACCACCTTCCGGAGACAATGAGCAGTTCTTC. This sequence encodes CASSPPSGDNEQFF. The variable domain in full, with the rest retrieved from reference TRBV18 and TRBJ2-1, is NAGVMQNPRHLVRRRGQEARLRCSPMKGHSHVYWYRQLPEEGLKFMVYLQKENIIDESGMPKERFSAEFPKEGPSILRIQQVVRGDSAAYFCASSPPSGDNEQFFGPGTRLTVL.

This clone was observed a handful of times. This sequence joins TRBV5-1 and TRBJ1-2; 8 bases are a match to TRBD1. Trimming at V came to 4 bases and at J to 7 bases, leaving 3 bases not matched to a gene. Germline assignment: CDR1 SGHRS and CDR2 YFSETQ. This CDR3 is built from 12 residues. The CDR3 loop reads CASSRTGSGYTF. CDR3 in DNA: TGCGCCAGCAGCAGGACAGGGAGTGGCTACACCTTC.

The rearrangement uses TRBV10-3 and TRBJ1-4; D ambiguous. Germline V lookup: CDR1 ENHRY, CDR2 SYGVKD. Trimming pared 4 bases from V and 8 bases from J, leaving 8 bases between. The CDR3 sequence is 12 residues long. The CDR3 region has the DNA TGTGCCATCAGTGTTCAGCAAGAAAAACTGTTTTTT. Translating gives CAISVQQEKLFF.

V and J are TRBV4-3 and TRBJ1-4, with D possibly matching TRBD1 (5 bases). V was pared by 0 bases and J by 4 bases, with 12 bases between. Looked up from germline, CDR1 is LGHNA and CDR2 is YSLEER. This CDR3 contains 16 residues. The CDR3 protein is CASSQEVGVGNEKLFF. DNA for the CDR3: TGCGCCAGCAGCCAAGAGGTGGGGGTTGGTAATGAAAAACTGTTTTTT.